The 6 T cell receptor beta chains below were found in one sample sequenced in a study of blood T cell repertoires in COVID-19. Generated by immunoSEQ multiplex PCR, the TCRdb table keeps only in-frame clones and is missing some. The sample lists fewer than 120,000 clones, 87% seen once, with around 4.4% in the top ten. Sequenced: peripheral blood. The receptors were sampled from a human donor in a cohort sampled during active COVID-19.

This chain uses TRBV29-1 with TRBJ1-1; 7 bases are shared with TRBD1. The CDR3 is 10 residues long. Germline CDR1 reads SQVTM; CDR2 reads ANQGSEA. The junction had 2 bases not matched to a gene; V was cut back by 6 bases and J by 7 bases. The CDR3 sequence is CSVGTVEAFF. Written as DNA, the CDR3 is TGCAGCGTCGGGACAGTTGAAGCTTTCTTT.

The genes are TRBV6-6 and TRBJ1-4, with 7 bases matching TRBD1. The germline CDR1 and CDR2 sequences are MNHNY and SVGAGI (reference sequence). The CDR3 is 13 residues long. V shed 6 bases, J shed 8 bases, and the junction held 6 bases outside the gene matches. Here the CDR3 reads CASSRAGGEKLFF. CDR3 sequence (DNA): TGTGCCAGCAGCCGAGCAGGGGGAGAAAAACTGTTTTTT.

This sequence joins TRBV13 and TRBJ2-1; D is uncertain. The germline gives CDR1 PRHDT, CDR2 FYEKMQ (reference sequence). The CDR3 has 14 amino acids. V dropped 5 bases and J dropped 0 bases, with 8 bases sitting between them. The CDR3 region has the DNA TGTGCCAGCAGCCCCCCTAGCTCCTACAATGAGCAGTTCTTC. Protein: CASSPPSSYNEQFF.

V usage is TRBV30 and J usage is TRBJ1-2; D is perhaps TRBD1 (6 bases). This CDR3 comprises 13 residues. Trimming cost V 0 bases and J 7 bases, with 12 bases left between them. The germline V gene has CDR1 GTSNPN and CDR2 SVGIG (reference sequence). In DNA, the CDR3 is TGTGCCTGGAGTGTACAAGAGGGGGTTGGCTACACCTTC. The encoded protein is CAWSVQEGVGYTF. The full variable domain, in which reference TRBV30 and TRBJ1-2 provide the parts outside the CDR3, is SQTIHQWPATLVQPVGSPLSLECTVEGTSNPNLYWYRQAAGRGLQLLFYSVGIGQISSEVPQNLSASRPQDRQFILSSKKLLLSDSGFYLCAWSVQEGVGYTFGSGTRLTVV.

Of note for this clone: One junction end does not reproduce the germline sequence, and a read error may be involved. The CDR3 reads CASSLVGQTYGQYF. The CDR3 DNA sequence: TGTGCCAGCAGCTTGGTTGGACAGACCTACGGGCAGTACTTC. The J gene is TRBJ2-7, the V gene TRBV5-6, with D maybe TRBD1 (6 bases). This CDR3 spans 14 amino acids. Germline assignment: CDR1 SGHDT and CDR2 YYEEEE.

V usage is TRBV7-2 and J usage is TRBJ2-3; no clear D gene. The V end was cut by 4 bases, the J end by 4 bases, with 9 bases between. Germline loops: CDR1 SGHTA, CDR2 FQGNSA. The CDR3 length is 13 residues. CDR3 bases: TGTGCCAGCAGCTCCACCTGGCCAGATACGCAGTATTTT. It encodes CASSSTWPDTQYF.